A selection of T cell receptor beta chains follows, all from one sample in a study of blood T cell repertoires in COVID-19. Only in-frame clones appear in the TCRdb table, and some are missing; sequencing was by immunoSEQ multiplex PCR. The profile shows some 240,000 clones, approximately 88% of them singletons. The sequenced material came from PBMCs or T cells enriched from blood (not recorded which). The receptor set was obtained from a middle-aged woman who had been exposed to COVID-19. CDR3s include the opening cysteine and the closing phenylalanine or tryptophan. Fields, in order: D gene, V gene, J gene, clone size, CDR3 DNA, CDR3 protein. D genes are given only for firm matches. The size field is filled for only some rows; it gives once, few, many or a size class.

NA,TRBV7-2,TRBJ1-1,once,TGTGCCAGCAACTTCCCCGGTGCTGAAGCTTTCTTT,CASNFPGAEAFF
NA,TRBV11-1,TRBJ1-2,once,TGTGCCAGCAGCCAGGGACATTTGACCTATGGCTACACCTTC,CASSQGHLTYGYTF
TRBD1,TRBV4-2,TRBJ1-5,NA,TGTGCCAGCAGCCAGGCTTCAGGGGGCTCAGGGCAGCCCCAGCATTTT,CASSQASGGSGQPQHF
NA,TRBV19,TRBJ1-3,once,TGTGCCAGTAGGGGCGGGACTCTCGGAAACACCATATATTTT,CASRGGTLGNTIYF
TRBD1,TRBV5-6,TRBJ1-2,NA,TGTGCCAGCAGCACCCCGACAGGGGTACGCTATGGCTACACCTTC,CASSTPTGVRYGYTF
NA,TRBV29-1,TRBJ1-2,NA,TGCAGCGTTGAAGATCTTAGATATGGCTACACCTTC,CSVEDLRYGYTF
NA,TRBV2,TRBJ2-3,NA,TGTGCCAGCAGTCCGGGACTGGGGACGCAGTATTTT,CASSPGLGTQYF
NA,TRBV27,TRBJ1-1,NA,TGTGCCAGCAGTTCGACATACGGTTACACTGAAGCTTTCTTT,CASSSTYGYTEAFF
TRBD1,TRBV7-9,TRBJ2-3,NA,TGTGCCAGCAGCCCGGGGACAGTGATGTACACAGATACGCAGTATTTT,CASSPGTVMYTDTQYF
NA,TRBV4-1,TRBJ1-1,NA,TGCGCCAGCAGCCGCTCGGGACAAACGAACACTGAAGCTTTCTTT,CASSRSGQTNTEAFF
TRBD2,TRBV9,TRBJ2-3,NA,TGTGCCAGCAGCCCGAAGACTAGCGGGAAAACAGATACGCAGTATTTT,CASSPKTSGKTDTQYF
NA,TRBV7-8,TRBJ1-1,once,TGTGCCAGCAGCTTTAGTACAGGAGACACTGAAGCTTTCTTT,CASSFSTGDTEAFF
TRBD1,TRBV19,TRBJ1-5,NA,TGTGCCAGTAGTATGAGGGGACAGGGACTAAGCAATCAGCCCCAGCATTTT,CASSMRGQGLSNQPQHF
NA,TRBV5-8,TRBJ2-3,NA,TGTGCCAGCAGCTTGGGATTACCGCGGGATAAGGATACGCAGTATTTT,CASSLGLPRDKDTQYF
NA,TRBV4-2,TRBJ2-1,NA,TGTGCCAGCAGCCAAGAAATCAGCTCCTACAATGAGCAGTTCTTC,CASSQEISSYNEQFF
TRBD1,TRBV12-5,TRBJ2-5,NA,TGTGCTAGTGGTTTGGTCCCGAAACCCGGGACAGAAAGGGGAAAAGAGACCCAGTACTTC,CASGLVPKPGTERGKETQYF
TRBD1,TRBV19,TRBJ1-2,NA,TGTGCCAGTAGTCTTCGGGACAGGACAACCGGCTACACCTTC,CASSLRDRTTGYTF
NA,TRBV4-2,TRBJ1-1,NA,TGTGCCAGCAGCCAAGAACGCGGGTTCTACGACACTGAAGCTTTCTTT,CASSQERGFYDTEAFF
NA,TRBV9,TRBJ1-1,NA,TGTGCCAGCAGCGGTGGACAGACGAACACTGAAGCTTTCTTT,CASSGGQTNTEAFF
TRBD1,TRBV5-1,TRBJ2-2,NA,TGCGCCAGCAGCCTCCAACCAGGGGGCGCGGGCACCGGGGAGCTGTTTTTT,CASSLQPGGAGTGELFF
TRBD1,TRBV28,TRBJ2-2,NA,TGTGCCAGCAGTCCCACCGGGACAGGGGACACCGGGGAGCTGTTTTTT,CASSPTGTGDTGELFF
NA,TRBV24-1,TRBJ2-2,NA,TGTGCCACCAGTGATCCGACTAGAAGGGGCACCGGGGAGCTGTTTTTT,CATSDPTRRGTGELFF
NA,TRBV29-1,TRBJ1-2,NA,TGCAGCGTTGAACTTGGGCGGGAACGCTATGGCTACACCTTC,CSVELGRERYGYTF
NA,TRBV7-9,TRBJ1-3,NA,TGTGCCAGCAGCTTGTCTCAAGCGCCTGGAAACACCATATATTTT,CASSLSQAPGNTIYF
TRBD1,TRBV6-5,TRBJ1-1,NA,TGTGCCACCTTGACAGGGGGTCGGAACACTGAAGCTTTCTTT,CATLTGGRNTEAFF
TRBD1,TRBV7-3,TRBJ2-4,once,TGTGCCAGCAGCATCGACAGGGAAAACATTCAGTACTTC,CASSIDRENIQYF
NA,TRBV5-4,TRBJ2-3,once,TGTGCCAGCAGCTTGGACAGGGCAGGCACAGATACGCAGTATTTT,CASSLDRAGTDTQYF
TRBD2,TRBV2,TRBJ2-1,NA,TGTGCCACTAAACAAGACCTAGCGGGAGGGCGTGAGCAGTTCTTC,CATKQDLAGGREQFF
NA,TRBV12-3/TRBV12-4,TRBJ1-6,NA,TGTGCCAGCAGGAGGGGGGGGAGGTCACCCCTCCACTTT,CASRRGGRSPLHF
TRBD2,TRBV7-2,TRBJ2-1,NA,TGTGCCAGCAGCTCGCAGACTAGCAGTGAGCAGTTCTTC,CASSSQTSSEQFF
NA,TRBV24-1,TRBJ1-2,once,TGTGCCACCAGCGACGGCCCCCGGGACTATGGCTACACCTTC,CATSDGPRDYGYTF
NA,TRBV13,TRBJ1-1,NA,TGTGCCAGCAGCTTGCTACAGGGATCTGGGAACACTGAAGCTTTCTTT,CASSLLQGSGNTEAFF
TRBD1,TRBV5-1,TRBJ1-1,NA,TGTGCCAGCAGCCCCGGGACAGGGGGGGTGAGTGAAGCTTTCTTT,CASSPGTGGVSEAFF
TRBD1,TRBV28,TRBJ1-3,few,TGTGCCAGCAATTCTCCCGGGACAGGCTCTGGAAACACCATATATTTT,CASNSPGTGSGNTIYF
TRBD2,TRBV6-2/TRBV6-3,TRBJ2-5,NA,TGTGCCAGCAGTTACATAGCGGGAGGGTTTGGGGAGACCCAGTACTTC,CASSYIAGGFGETQYF
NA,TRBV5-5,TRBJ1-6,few,TGTGCCAGCAGCCACCGGGACATTAGCTCCTATAATTCACCCCTCCACTTT,CASSHRDISSYNSPLHF
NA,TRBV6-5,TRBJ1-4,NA,TGTGCCAGCAGTTATAAGGACCCCAGGGCCGGACTGTTTTTT,CASSYKDPRAGLFF
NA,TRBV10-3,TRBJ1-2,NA,TGTGCCATCAGTGAGTCAGGGGTACCTAACTATGGCTACACCTTC,CAISESGVPNYGYTF
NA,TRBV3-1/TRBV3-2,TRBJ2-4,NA,TGTGCCAGCAGCACCGACAAGATACTAGCCAAAAACATTCAGTACTTC,CASSTDKILAKNIQYF
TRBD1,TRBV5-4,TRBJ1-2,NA,TGTGCCAGCAGCCAACGCTCGGGACAGGGGGCCTATGGCTACACCTTC,CASSQRSGQGAYGYTF
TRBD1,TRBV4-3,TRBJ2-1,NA,TGCGCCAGCAGCCAAGAACGGGGACAGGGCTACAATGAGCAGTTCTTC,CASSQERGQGYNEQFF
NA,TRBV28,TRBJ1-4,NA,TGTGCCAGCAGGGGAACAGGACCCCTGGGTGAAAAACTGTTTTTT,CASRGTGPLGEKLFF